This T cell receptor (beta chain) originates from a study of blood T cells in healthy people across ages. No fewer than 5.5 micrograms of total RNA were isolated from every sample. Primed by a sample-barcoded 5' primer and a J-beta primer mix, a second PCR proceeded for about 6 to 12 cycles. TCRdb analysed the 5' RACE reads with MiXCR anew, one entry per CDR3 protein. The data hold hundreds of thousands of distinct CDR3 sequences, with 58% observed a single time. Deletions cut 1 base from V and 6 bases from J, with 10 bases between. This CDR3 is 13 amino acids long. Germline CDR1 and CDR2: SGDLS and YYNGEE.

The chain combines TRBV9 with TRBJ1-2; D gene uncertain. Sequencing was carried out using blood. This receptor was taken from a man in his sixties in good health. CDR3 sequence reads: CASSVYGRHGYTF. The CDR3 DNA sequence: TGTGCCAGCAGCGTATACGGGAGGCATGGCTACACCTTC.